The entry below gives a single T cell receptor (beta chain) sequence along with its context. These data belong to a study of PD-L1 blockade in urothelial cancer. Profiled with immunoSEQ multiplex PCR; TCRdb holds only in-frame clones, not every one. Found here are under 95,000 clones, over 75% of them singletons; the top ten hold around an eighth. Time point meaning: pretreatment peripheral blood. V dropped 11 bases and J dropped 1; count of bases not matched to a gene: 3. Germline values: CDR1 MNHNY, CDR2 SVGAGI (reference sequence). The CDR3 has 13 residues. The sequence came from a man aged 55 to 70 with urothelial cancer. Sequenced material: PBMCs, taken around atezolizumab (anti-PD-L1) treatment. This chain uses TRBV6-6 with TRBJ2-3; 10 nucleotides align to TRBD2. In nucleotides, the CDR3 is TGTGCCGAGGGGACTAGCGGCACAGATACGCAGTATTTT. Protein sequence: CAEGTSGTDTQYF.